The 5 T cell receptor beta chains in this list originate from one sample, sequenced in a study of Ad26.COV2.S vaccination and SARS-CoV-2 variants. This sample's treatment: roughly 20 received Ad26.COV2.S at low or high dose, single or two shots; several received placebo; per-sample allocation not given. Samples were taken on day 63 after the first vaccine or placebo injection. Produced via immunoSEQ multiplex PCR; TCRdb's table is partial and in-frame only. Here the sample spans more than 300,000 clones, 85% being singletons. This sample comprised peripheral blood, obtained in a trial of Ad26.COV2.S vaccine versus placebo. The receptor source for this set is a person between 18 and 59 years old who received the Ad26.COV2.S COVID-19 vaccine or a placebo.

The count of this clone is one. The rearrangement uses TRBV10-1 and TRBJ1-1, with 8 bases identical to TRBD1. Losses at the gene ends were 5 bases for V and 1 base for J; bases not matched to a gene: 9. The CDR3 is made up of 16 amino acids. From germline, CDR1 is WNHNN and CDR2 SYGVQD (reference sequence). The CDR3 here is CASSMDRAKGNTEAFF. The CDR3 DNA reads TGCGCCAGCAGTATGGACAGGGCAAAAGGGAACACTGAAGCTTTCTTT.

This clone was detected once. This chain links TRBV7-8 with TRBJ2-7; D tentatively reads TRBD1 or TRBD2 (5 bases each). V was pared by 5 bases and J by 5 bases, with 13 bases between. The germline gives CDR1 SGHVS, CDR2 FQNEAQ. CDR3 size: 13 residues. The CDR3 nucleotides read TGTGCCAGCAGCCGAGGGGCGCTCAACGAGCAGTACTTC. Translating it yields CASSRGALNEQYF.

V and J are TRBV6-6 and TRBJ1-2; perhaps TRBD1 as D (5 bases). From germline, CDR1 is MNHNY and CDR2 SVGAGI (reference sequence). CDR3 size: 14 residues. Trimming left V 8 bases short and J 2 bases short, with 15 bases between. The CDR3 DNA follows: TGTGCCAGCTCACCGGGGGGACGAAACTATGGCTACACCTTC. Translating gives CASSPGGRNYGYTF.

The chain has TRBV19 and TRBJ1-6; D is undetermined. V lost 7 bases and J 5 bases, leaving 15 bases between the germline ends. This CDR3 region has 15 residues. The germline V gene encodes CDR1 LNHDA and CDR2 SQIVND (reference sequence). CDR3 protein: CASTTNGRDNSPLHF. The DNA of the CDR3 is TGTGCCAGTACCACAAATGGGAGGGATAATTCACCCCTCCACTTT.

The rearrangement uses TRBV7-6 and TRBJ1-4; D not resolved. Germline-derived CDR1 and CDR2 are SGHVS and FNYEAQ. The CDR3 loop spans 15 amino acids. The V gene lost 2 bases and the J gene lost 0 bases, with 7 bases spanning the gap. The CDR3 sequence is CASSLSRTTNEKLFF. In DNA form, the CDR3 reads TGTGCCAGCAGCTTAAGCCGTACAACTAATGAAAAACTGTTTTTT.